This record covers a single T cell receptor beta chain. Its antigen is not identified. The record originates from a study of response to subunit inactivated influenza vaccine. Via MiXCR, TCRdb re-called the RT-PCR reads, giving one row per CDR3 protein. Counted here are 450,000 to 600,000 distinct CDR3 sequences, approximately 7.7% occurring once; the ten biggest clones make up under 15%. Trimming removed 8 bases at V and 0 bases at J, with 11 bases between. From germline, CDR1 is MNHNS and CDR2 SASEGT. The CDR3 runs 15 residues. Study-level results: Authors suggested that a seasonal influenza vaccination recruits few new T cells each time.

V gene TRBV6-1 combines with J gene TRBJ1-6, with no clear D. This receptor was identified in a man between 45 and 75 years old who received an inactivated influenza vaccine. Material: PBMCs from blood, obtained less than 30 months after vaccination. CDR3 DNA: TGTGCCAGCGGGCAGTCGAGCTCCTATAATTCACCCCTCCACTTT. Translation: CASGQSSSYNSPLHF.